One and the same sample provided the 22 T cell receptor beta chains below, sequenced in a study of blood T cell repertoires in COVID-19. Data came from immunoSEQ multiplex PCR; TCRdb stores just in-frame clones and leaves some out. The sample yields nearly 250,000 clones, about 82% seen once. The sequenced sample was peripheral blood. These receptor sequences come from a woman aged 80 or over with COVID-19, enrolled during active disease.

The V and J genes are TRBV5-1 and TRBJ1-6; D not resolved. Trimming removed 4 bases from V and 8 bases from J, with 13 bases in between. CDR3 size: 14 residues. From germline, CDR1 is SGHRS and CDR2 YFSETQ. CDR3 in DNA: TGCGCCAGCAGCCAGACTAAACCTGATTCACCCCTCCACTTT. As protein: CASSQTKPDSPLHF.

The chain links TRBV18 to TRBJ1-2, with D uncertain. Deletions cut 0 bases from V and 2 bases from J, with 4 bases between. The CDR3 consists of 13 residues. The V gene's germline CDR1 is KGHSH and CDR2 LQKENI. Here the CDR3 reads CASSPPENYGYTF. Written as DNA, the CDR3 is TGTGCCAGCTCACCACCGGAGAACTATGGCTACACCTTC.

The chain carries TRBV7-9 and TRBJ2-1, with D unresolved. Trimming left V 5 bases short and J 8 bases short, with 19 bases between. The CDR3 consists of 15 residues. Germline loops: CDR1 SEHNR, CDR2 FQNEAQ (reference sequence). The CDR3 region has the DNA TGTGCCAGCAGCCCTACTAACCCTTCGGCCGATGAGCAGTTCTTC. Amino acid sequence: CASSPTNPSADEQFF. Combining the CDR3 with reference TRBV7-9 and TRBJ2-1 gives the whole variable domain DTGVSQNPRHKITKRGQNVTFRCDPISEHNRLYWYRQTLGQGPEFLTYFQNEAQLEKSRLLSDRFSAERPKGSFSTLEIQRTEQGDSAMYLCASSPTNPSADEQFFGPGTRLTVL.

The chain is built from TRBV5-1 and TRBJ2-5; maybe TRBD2 (5 bases). There are 14 residues in the CDR3. Per the germline V gene, CDR1 is SGHRS and CDR2 is YFSETQ. The germline V and J ends were trimmed by 3 bases and 6 bases, with 15 bases remaining between them. DNA for the CDR3: TGCGCCAGCAGCTCCGACCGATCGGGGAAGACCCAGTACTTC. Translation: CASSSDRSGKTQYF.

This chain links TRBV19 with TRBJ1-5; tentatively, D is TRBD1 (6 bases). The V end lost 6 bases, the J end lost 1 base, and 10 bases lay between the germline ends. Germline CDR1 is LNHDA and CDR2 is SQIVND (reference sequence). The CDR3 consists of 14 residues. The CDR3 DNA is TGTGCCAGTAGCACAGGGTTAAGCAATCAGCCCCAGCATTTT. Residues: CASSTGLSNQPQHF.

The CDR3 nucleotides are TGCGCCAGCAGCCGACAACAGGGGAACACTGAAGCTTTCTTT. Encoded protein: CASSRQQGNTEAFF. V usage is TRBV5-1 and J usage is TRBJ1-1; weak D call: TRBD1 (6 bases). This CDR3 has 14 residues. The germline CDR1 and CDR2 sequences are SGHRS and YFSETQ. Trimming left V 4 bases short and J 1 base short, with 11 bases between.

CDR3: CAISYPSGGFEQYF. CDR3 DNA sequence: TGTGCCATCAGTTACCCCTCAGGGGGCTTCGAGCAGTACTTC. V gene TRBV10-3 combines with J gene TRBJ2-7; TRBD1 matches at 8 bases. The junction had 9 bases not matched to a gene; V was cut back by 5 bases and J by 6 bases. The CDR3 has 14 residues. Germline assignment: CDR1 ENHRY and CDR2 SYGVKD.

This clone was observed a single time. J is TRBJ2-2 and V is TRBV18; maybe TRBD2 (5 bases). V was trimmed by 2 bases and J by 6 bases, leaving 10 bases between them. The CDR3 spans 14 residues. The V gene's germline CDR1 is KGHSH and CDR2 LQKENI. CDR3 DNA sequence: TGTGCCAGCTCACCAACCCAGGAGGCCGGGGAGCTGTTTTTT. Its protein product is CASSPTQEAGELFF.

The chain employs TRBV4-2 and TRBJ1-5; the D gene is possibly TRBD1 (6 bases). The CDR3 spans 16 residues. Between the trimmed V and J ends, which lost 0 bases and 1 base, there was a span of 10 bases. The germline V gene encodes CDR1 LGHNA and CDR2 YNFKEQ. This chain's CDR3 is CASSQEPGASNQPQHF. The CDR3 DNA follows: TGTGCCAGCAGCCAAGAGCCAGGGGCGAGCAATCAGCCCCAGCATTTT.

The chain combines TRBV4-2 with TRBJ1-2; TRBD1 is a possible D gene (6 bases). The CDR3 has 17 amino acids. V gave up 1 base and J gave up 0 bases, with 15 bases separating them. Per the germline V gene, CDR1 is LGHNA and CDR2 is YNFKEQ. The CDR3, as DNA: TGTGCCAGCAGCCAAGGGGGAGGGGGACAAGCTAACTATGGCTACACCTTC. It is translated as CASSQGGGGQANYGYTF.

CDR3 coding DNA: TGCGCCAGCAGTGTCATGGCCGCGGGGACCCAGTACTTC. It specifies CASSVMAAGTQYF. This chain uses TRBV10-2 with TRBJ2-5; maybe TRBD2 (5 bases). The V end was cut by 4 bases, the J end by 7 bases, with 13 bases between. This CDR3 contains 13 residues. CDR1 is WSHSY, CDR2 SAAADI, per germline.

The chain combines TRBV30 with TRBJ1-4, with TRBD1 matching 9 bases. V shed 3 bases, J shed 10 bases, and the junction held 9 bases outside the gene matches. The CDR3 runs to 14 residues. Germline V gives CDR1 GTSNPN, CDR2 SVGIG (reference sequence). The CDR3 sequence: CAWSSGTGWVKLFF. CDR3 in DNA: TGTGCCTGGAGCTCCGGGACAGGGTGGGTAAAACTGTTTTTT.

The CDR3 is CASSSGQYTGELFF. The CDR3 coding sequence is TGTGCCAGCAGCTCGGGACAGTACACCGGGGAGCTGTTTTTT. The gene calls are TRBV7-3 and TRBJ2-2; 7 bases are a match to TRBD1. The CDR3 loop spans 14 amino acids. In germline, CDR1 is SGHTA, CDR2 FQGTGA. Trimming cost V 4 bases and J 3 bases; bases outside gene matches: 2.

V gene TRBV5-1 combines with J gene TRBJ1-2, with D possibly TRBD1 on 6 matching bases. The CDR3 extends over 15 amino acids. CDR1 and CDR2 from the germline V gene are SGHRS and YFSETQ. V was clipped by 4 bases and J by 3 bases, with 16 bases between them. The CDR3 region is CASSTDRGGDYGYTF. CDR3 nucleotides: TGCGCCAGCAGCACGGACAGAGGGGGGGACTATGGCTACACCTTC. The whole variable domain, remainder taken from reference TRBV5-1 and TRBJ1-2, is KAGVTQTPRYLIKTRGQQVTLSCSPISGHRSVSWYQQTPGQGLQFLFEYFSETQRNKGNFPGRFSGRQFSNSRSEMNVSTLELGDSALYLCASSTDRGGDYGYTFGSGTRLTVV.

V usage is TRBV5-1 and J usage is TRBJ1-1, with a weak D call TRBD1 (5 bases). The V end was cut by 6 bases, the J end by 2 bases, with 11 bases between. CDR1 is SGHRS, CDR2 YFSETQ, per germline. The CDR3 runs to 13 residues. As DNA, the CDR3 is TGCGCCAGCACCCCCGGACAAAACACTGAAGCTTTCTTT. Translated: CASTPGQNTEAFF.

The chain couples TRBV10-3 to TRBJ1-2; the match to TRBD1 covers 7 bases. Trimming cost V 3 bases and J 7 bases; bases outside gene matches: 8. Germline V lookup: CDR1 ENHRY, CDR2 SYGVKD. CDR3 size: 14 residues. The CDR3 reads CAISDPRQGPGYTF. The CDR3 DNA follows: TGTGCCATCAGTGACCCCCGACAGGGACCTGGCTACACCTTC.

V usage is TRBV3-1 (or the pseudogene TRBV3-2) and J usage is TRBJ1-4, with D uncertain. In germline, CDR1 is LGHDT, CDR2 YNNKEL (reference sequence). The V end was cut by 3 bases, the J end by 5 bases, with 16 bases between. This CDR3 has 16 residues. Here the CDR3 reads CASSQDRGTGNEKLFF. The CDR3 region has the DNA TGTGCCAGCAGCCAGGATCGAGGTACCGGGAATGAAAAACTGTTTTTT.

This clone was recorded only once. The J gene is TRBJ1-5, the V gene TRBV30; perhaps TRBD1 as D (5 bases). The germline V gene encodes CDR1 GTSNPN and CDR2 SVGIG (reference sequence). The length of the CDR3 is 12 residues. Trimming stripped 7 bases from V and 11 bases from J, with 18 bases between. The CDR3 DNA reads as TGTGCCTTAGAAGGGGCAGGGAGGGCCCAGCATTTT. It encodes CALEGAGRAQHF.

The chain uses TRBV3-1 (or the pseudogene TRBV3-2) and TRBJ1-2; D unclear. V shed 4 bases and J shed 5 bases, with 8 bases lying between them. The CDR3 is made up of 12 amino acids. The germline CDR1 and CDR2 sequences are LGHDT and YNNKEL (reference sequence). The CDR3 spells CASSRGLYGYTF. The DNA for the CDR3 is TGTGCCAGCAGCCGCGGTTTATATGGCTACACCTTC.

The rearrangement links TRBV19 to TRBJ2-2, with TRBD1 matching over 8 bases. V lost 5 bases and J lost 6; bases outside the gene matches: 5. The CDR3 is made up of 14 amino acids. Germline V gene lookup returns CDR1 LNHDA and CDR2 SQIVND (reference sequence). The CDR3 coding sequence is TGTGCCAGTAGTGGGACAGGCGGCGCCGGGGAGCTGTTTTTT. Protein product: CASSGTGGAGELFF.

The V and J genes are TRBV11-2 and TRBJ2-2; D may be TRBD1 (5 bases). CDR3 size: 15 residues. Germline V gives CDR1 SGHAT, CDR2 FQNNGV. The V end lost 5 bases, the J end lost 6 bases, and 16 bases lay between the germline ends. The CDR3, as DNA: TGTGCCAGCAGCCCTCCAGGGCCCCTAGCCGGGGAGCTGTTTTTT. Translation gives CASSPPGPLAGELFF.

The gene calls are TRBV18 and TRBJ2-2; 9 nucleotides match TRBD2. The ends lost 0 bases at V and 5 bases at J; junction bases unmatched: 4. CDR3 length equals 16 residues. Germline V lookup: CDR1 KGHSH, CDR2 LQKENI. DNA of the CDR3: TGTGCCAGCTCACCACCGGGGCTAGCGGGGACCGGGGAGCTGTTTTTT. This translates into CASSPPGLAGTGELFF.